The rows below give T cell receptor beta chains drawn from one sample of a study of T cell responses to AZD1222 COVID-19 vaccine. Using immunoSEQ multiplex PCR, the repertoire was profiled, and TCRdb retains in-frame clones only, with some absent. The top ten clones hold approximately 4% of a sample with around 160,000 clones, around four fifths of them seen once. This material consisted of peripheral blood, taken on day 0 of MenACWY control vaccination. All receptors derive from an adult in good health. Both conserved end residues are part of each CDR3. Fields, in order: J gene, clone size, V gene, D gene, CDR3 DNA, CDR3 protein. The D gene is left open where the match is weak. A clone size is listed for some rows: how often the clone was seen (once, few, many), or a class if it is expanded.

j_call: TRBJ1-2
clone_size: .
v_call: TRBV5-1
d_call: TRBD1
cdr3_nt: TGCGCCAGCAGCGCAACCCCACAGGGGGTAGAATACTACACCTTC
cdr3_aa: CASSATPQGVEYYTF

j_call: TRBJ1-1
clone_size: once
v_call: TRBV28
d_call: .
cdr3_nt: TGTGCCAGCACCTCCGTGAGTTGGGGGCGGAACGCTTTCTTT
cdr3_aa: CASTSVSWGRNAFF

j_call: TRBJ1-3
clone_size: .
v_call: TRBV15
d_call: TRBD1
cdr3_nt: TGTGCCACCAGCAGAGATTGGGACAGGGCGAACACCATATATTTT
cdr3_aa: CATSRDWDRANTIYF

j_call: TRBJ1-4
clone_size: .
v_call: TRBV6-4
d_call: TRBD1
cdr3_nt: TGTGCCAGCCGGGACAGGGTGCCAACTAATGAAAAACTGTTTTTT
cdr3_aa: CASRDRVPTNEKLFF

j_call: TRBJ1-3
clone_size: .
v_call: TRBV5-1
d_call: .
cdr3_nt: TGCGCCAGCAGCTTGGATGGGACCCCTGGAAACACCATATATTTT
cdr3_aa: CASSLDGTPGNTIYF

j_call: TRBJ1-1
clone_size: .
v_call: TRBV7-3
d_call: TRBD1
cdr3_nt: TGTGCCAGCAGCCCTACGCGGGGGACAGGGCCGAACACTGAAGCTTTCTTT
cdr3_aa: CASSPTRGTGPNTEAFF

j_call: TRBJ2-7
clone_size: .
v_call: TRBV3-1/TRBV3-2
d_call: .
cdr3_nt: TGTGCCAGCAGCCAGGGAGTCTACGAGCAGTACTTC
cdr3_aa: CASSQGVYEQYF

j_call: TRBJ1-6
clone_size: .
v_call: TRBV9
d_call: .
cdr3_nt: TGTGCCAGCAGCGTAGGCCGCATGGGGTCACCCCTCCACTTT
cdr3_aa: CASSVGRMGSPLHF

j_call: TRBJ1-3
clone_size: .
v_call: TRBV13
d_call: .
cdr3_nt: TGTGCCAGCAGCCGGACCTTGGGGGGCTCTGGAAACACCATATATTTT
cdr3_aa: CASSRTLGGSGNTIYF

j_call: TRBJ1-1
clone_size: .
v_call: TRBV5-1
d_call: .
cdr3_nt: TGCGCCAGCAGCCTAAGGACTTCCAGGCCCACTGAAGCTTTCTTT
cdr3_aa: CASSLRTSRPTEAFF

j_call: TRBJ2-7
clone_size: .
v_call: TRBV18
d_call: .
cdr3_nt: TGTGCCAGCTCGCAGGGACGTCGCTACGAGCAGTACTTC
cdr3_aa: CASSQGRRYEQYF

j_call: TRBJ2-5
clone_size: .
v_call: TRBV3-1/TRBV3-2
d_call: .
cdr3_nt: TGTGCCAGCAGCCCACTCGCGAGCGCGGAGACCCAGTACTTC
cdr3_aa: CASSPLASAETQYF

j_call: TRBJ2-6
clone_size: .
v_call: TRBV19
d_call: .
cdr3_nt: TGTGCCAGTATGGTCTCCGGGGCCAACGTCCTGACTTTC
cdr3_aa: CASMVSGANVLTF

j_call: TRBJ2-5
clone_size: .
v_call: TRBV7-9
d_call: .
cdr3_nt: TGTGCCAGCAGCTTAGTTCGCACAGGGAGATCTAACCTTCAAGAGACCCAGTACTTC
cdr3_aa: CASSLVRTGRSNLQETQYF

j_call: TRBJ1-1
clone_size: .
v_call: TRBV24-1
d_call: TRBD1
cdr3_nt: TGTGCCACCAGTGACCACAGGGGGCCCCACACTGAAGCTTTCTTT
cdr3_aa: CATSDHRGPHTEAFF

j_call: TRBJ2-1
clone_size: .
v_call: TRBV5-1
d_call: .
cdr3_nt: TGCGCCAGCAGCTTGGGTTGGGGCAATGAGCAGTTCTTC
cdr3_aa: CASSLGWGNEQFF

j_call: TRBJ1-2
clone_size: .
v_call: TRBV18
d_call: TRBD1
cdr3_nt: TGTGCCAGCTCACCAGAGACAGGGGGCGCCGGGCAATATGGCTACACCTTC
cdr3_aa: CASSPETGGAGQYGYTF

j_call: TRBJ1-5
clone_size: .
v_call: TRBV24-1
d_call: .
cdr3_nt: TGTGCCACCAGTGCCGGGAGTTGGGGCAATCAGCCCCAGCATTTT
cdr3_aa: CATSAGSWGNQPQHF

j_call: TRBJ1-1
clone_size: .
v_call: TRBV10-3
d_call: .
cdr3_nt: TGTGCCCATCGGGTTCTGTGGTCTGAAGCTTTCTTT
cdr3_aa: CAHRVLWSEAFF

j_call: TRBJ1-2
clone_size: .
v_call: TRBV9
d_call: .
cdr3_nt: TGTGCCAGCAGCGTAGACCGGGCAGGCTATGGCTACACCTTC
cdr3_aa: CASSVDRAGYGYTF

j_call: TRBJ2-2
clone_size: few
v_call: TRBV7-3
d_call: .
cdr3_nt: TGTGCCAGCAGCCGAGTAACAGCGAACACCGGGGAGCTGTTTTTT
cdr3_aa: CASSRVTANTGELFF

j_call: TRBJ1-5
clone_size: .
v_call: TRBV5-1
d_call: .
cdr3_nt: TGCGCCAGCAGCTTGGTAGGGGGCAATCAGCCCCAGCATTTT
cdr3_aa: CASSLVGGNQPQHF

j_call: TRBJ1-4
clone_size: .
v_call: TRBV7-6
d_call: .
cdr3_nt: TGTGCCAGCAGCTTACGCGGGGCTAAAAATGAAAAACTGTTTTTT
cdr3_aa: CASSLRGAKNEKLFF

j_call: TRBJ2-3
clone_size: .
v_call: TRBV11-3
d_call: TRBD1
cdr3_nt: TGTGCCAGCAGCCCCGGGACAGGGAGGTCCGATACGCAGTATTTT
cdr3_aa: CASSPGTGRSDTQYF

j_call: TRBJ2-3
clone_size: .
v_call: TRBV27
d_call: .
cdr3_nt: TGTGCCAGCACAGATACGCAGTATTTT
cdr3_aa: CASTDTQYF

j_call: TRBJ2-7
clone_size: .
v_call: TRBV19
d_call: .
cdr3_nt: TGTGCCAGTAGTATAGGCAGCCCCTACGAGCAGTACTTC
cdr3_aa: CASSIGSPYEQYF

j_call: TRBJ1-5
clone_size: .
v_call: TRBV28
d_call: TRBD1
cdr3_nt: TGTGCCAGCAGCACAGGGGGCGCGGGTCAGCCCCAGCATTTT
cdr3_aa: CASSTGGAGQPQHF